This TCR beta chain was found in a study of blood T cell repertoires in COVID-19. Study-wide background: T cells, B-cell-depleted T cells, or PBMCs supplied cDNA or gDNA.

In the original analysis: Reference gene primers were amplified, and this amplification served to estimate nucleated cell counts. Repertoires were generated with immunoSEQ multiplex PCR, while TCRdb's copy carries only in-frame clones and drops some. D and trimming were read from the DNA, whereas the V and J calls and clone size are those reported in that table. Among around 150,000 clones listed, over 80% were seen once. V gave up 6 bases and J gave up 5 bases, with 14 bases separating them. Germline lookup yields CDR1 SEHNR and CDR2 FQNEAQ (reference sequence). CDR3 length: 14 residues. The clonotype originates from a man aged 65 to 79 who had been exposed to COVID-19. The sample was PBMCs or T cells enriched from blood (not recorded which). This chain connects TRBV7-9 to TRBJ2-1, with a tentative D call TRBD1 (7 bases). The CDR3 sequence: CASRPGGLNNEQFF. DNA for the CDR3: TGTGCCAGCAGACCAGGGGGGTTGAACAATGAGCAGTTCTTC. Combining the CDR3 with reference TRBV7-9 and TRBJ2-1 gives the whole variable domain DTGVSQNPRHKITKRGQNVTFRCDPISEHNRLYWYRQTLGQGPEFLTYFQNEAQLEKSRLLSDRFSAERPKGSFSTLEIQRTEQGDSAMYLCASRPGGLNNEQFFGPGTRLTVL.